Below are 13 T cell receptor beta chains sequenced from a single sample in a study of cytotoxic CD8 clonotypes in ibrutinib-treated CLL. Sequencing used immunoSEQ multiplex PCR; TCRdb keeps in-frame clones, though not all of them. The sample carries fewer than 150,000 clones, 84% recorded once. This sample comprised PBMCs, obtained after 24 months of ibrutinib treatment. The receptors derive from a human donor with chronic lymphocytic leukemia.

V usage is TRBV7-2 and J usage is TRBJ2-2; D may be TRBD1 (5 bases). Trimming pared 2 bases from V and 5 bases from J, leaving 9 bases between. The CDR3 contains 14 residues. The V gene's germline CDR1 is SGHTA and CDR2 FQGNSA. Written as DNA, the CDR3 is TGTGCCAGCAGCTTACGACAGCGAACCGGGGAGCTGTTTTTT. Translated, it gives CASSLRQRTGELFF. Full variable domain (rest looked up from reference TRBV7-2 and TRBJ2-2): GAGVSQSPSNKVTEKGKDVELRCDPISGHTALYWYRQSLGQGLEFLIYFQGNSAPDKSGLPSDRFSAERTGGSVSTLTIQRTQQEDSAVYLCASSLRQRTGELFFGEGSRLTVL.

CDR3 DNA sequence: TGTGCCAGCAGTTTTCCAATCGAGGGCTACACCTTC. Its protein product is CASSFPIEGYTF. J is TRBJ1-2 and V is TRBV6-5; D call uncertain. The CDR3 has 12 amino acids. CDR1 MNHEY and CDR2 SVGAGI come from the germline V gene. Trimming took 4 bases from V and 8 from J, leaving 11 bases between them.

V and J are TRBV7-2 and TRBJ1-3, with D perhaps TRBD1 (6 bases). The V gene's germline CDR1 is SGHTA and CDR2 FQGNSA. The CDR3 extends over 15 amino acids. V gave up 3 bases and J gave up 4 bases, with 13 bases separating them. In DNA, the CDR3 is TGTGCCAGCAGCTTGGCGGGGGCGCGAGGAAACACCATATATTTT. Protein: CASSLAGARGNTIYF. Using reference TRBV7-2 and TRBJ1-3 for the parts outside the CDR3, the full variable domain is GAGVSQSPSNKVTEKGKDVELRCDPISGHTALYWYRQSLGQGLEFLIYFQGNSAPDKSGLPSDRFSAERTGGSVSTLTIQRTQQEDSAVYLCASSLAGARGNTIYFGEGSWLTVV.

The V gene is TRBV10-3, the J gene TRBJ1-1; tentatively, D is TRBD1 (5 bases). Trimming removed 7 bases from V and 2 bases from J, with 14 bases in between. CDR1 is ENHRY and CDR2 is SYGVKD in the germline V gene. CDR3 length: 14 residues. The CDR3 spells CAITEGDQNTEAFF. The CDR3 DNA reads TGTGCCATCACCGAAGGGGACCAAAACACTGAAGCTTTCTTT.

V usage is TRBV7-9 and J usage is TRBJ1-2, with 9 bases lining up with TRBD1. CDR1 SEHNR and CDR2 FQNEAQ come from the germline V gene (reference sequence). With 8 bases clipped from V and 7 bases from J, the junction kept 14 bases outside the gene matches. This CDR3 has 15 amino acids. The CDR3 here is CASEDPDRGLSGYTF. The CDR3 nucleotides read TGTGCCAGCGAAGACCCGGACAGGGGACTCTCTGGCTACACCTTC. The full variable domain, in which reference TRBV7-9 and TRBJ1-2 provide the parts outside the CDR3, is DTGVSQNPRHKITKRGQNVTFRCDPISEHNRLYWYRQTLGQGPEFLTYFQNEAQLEKSRLLSDRFSAERPKGSFSTLEIQRTEQGDSAMYLCASEDPDRGLSGYTFGSGTRLTVV.

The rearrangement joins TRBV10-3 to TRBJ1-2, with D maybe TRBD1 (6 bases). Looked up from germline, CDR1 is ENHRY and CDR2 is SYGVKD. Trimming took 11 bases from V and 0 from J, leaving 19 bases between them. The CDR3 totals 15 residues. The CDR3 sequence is CAATGRGRTNYGYTF. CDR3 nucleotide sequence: TGTGCCGCCACAGGCAGGGGTAGGACTAACTATGGCTACACCTTC.

CDR3: CASSPQSRSNQPQHF. The CDR3 DNA is TGTGCCAGCAGTCCCCAGAGTCGTAGCAATCAGCCCCAGCATTTT. This chain joins TRBV27 and TRBJ1-5, with D unclear. The germline V and J ends were trimmed by 5 bases and 0 bases, with 11 bases remaining between them. Germline CDR1 reads MNHEY; CDR2 reads SMNVEV (reference sequence). The CDR3 sequence is 15 residues long.

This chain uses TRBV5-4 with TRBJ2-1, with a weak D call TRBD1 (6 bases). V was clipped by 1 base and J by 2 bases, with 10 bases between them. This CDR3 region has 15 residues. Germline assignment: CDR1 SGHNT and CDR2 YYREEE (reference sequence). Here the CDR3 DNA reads TGTGCCAGCAGCTTGCGCAGGGGCCCCTACAATGAGCAGTTCTTC. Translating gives CASSLRRGPYNEQFF.

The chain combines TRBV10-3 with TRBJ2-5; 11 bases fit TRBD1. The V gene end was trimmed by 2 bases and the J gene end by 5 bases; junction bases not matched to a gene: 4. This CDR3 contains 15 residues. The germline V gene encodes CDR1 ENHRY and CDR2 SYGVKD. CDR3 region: CAISEGQGAEETQYF. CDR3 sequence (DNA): TGTGCCATCAGTGAGGGACAGGGGGCAGAGGAGACCCAGTACTTC.

DNA for the CDR3: TGTGCCAGCAGTGGAAGTTTAGGGAGCAATCAGCCCCAGCATTTT. This sequence encodes CASSGSLGSNQPQHF. The rearrangement links TRBV2 to TRBJ1-5; no clear D. In germline, CDR1 is SNHLY, CDR2 FYNNEI. The CDR3 extends over 15 amino acids. V was cut by 4 bases and J by 1 base, with 11 bases left in between.

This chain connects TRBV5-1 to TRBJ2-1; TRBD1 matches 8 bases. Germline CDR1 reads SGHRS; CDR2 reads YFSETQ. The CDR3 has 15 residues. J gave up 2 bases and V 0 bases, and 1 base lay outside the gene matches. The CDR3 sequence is CASSLGQGTYNEQFF. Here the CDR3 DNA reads TGCGCCAGCAGCTTGGGACAGGGGACCTACAATGAGCAGTTCTTC.

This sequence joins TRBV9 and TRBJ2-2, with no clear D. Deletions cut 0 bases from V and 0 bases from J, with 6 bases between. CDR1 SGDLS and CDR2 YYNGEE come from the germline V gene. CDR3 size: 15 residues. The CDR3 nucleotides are TGTGCCAGCAGCGTAGCCTCGACGAACACCGGGGAGCTGTTTTTT. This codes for CASSVASTNTGELFF.

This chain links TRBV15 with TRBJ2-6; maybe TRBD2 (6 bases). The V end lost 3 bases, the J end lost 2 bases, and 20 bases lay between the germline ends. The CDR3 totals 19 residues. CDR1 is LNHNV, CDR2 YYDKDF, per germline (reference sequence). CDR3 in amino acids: CATSSETGWRAAGANVLTF. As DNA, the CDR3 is TGTGCCACCAGCAGCGAGACTGGGTGGAGGGCGGCTGGGGCCAACGTCCTGACTTTC.